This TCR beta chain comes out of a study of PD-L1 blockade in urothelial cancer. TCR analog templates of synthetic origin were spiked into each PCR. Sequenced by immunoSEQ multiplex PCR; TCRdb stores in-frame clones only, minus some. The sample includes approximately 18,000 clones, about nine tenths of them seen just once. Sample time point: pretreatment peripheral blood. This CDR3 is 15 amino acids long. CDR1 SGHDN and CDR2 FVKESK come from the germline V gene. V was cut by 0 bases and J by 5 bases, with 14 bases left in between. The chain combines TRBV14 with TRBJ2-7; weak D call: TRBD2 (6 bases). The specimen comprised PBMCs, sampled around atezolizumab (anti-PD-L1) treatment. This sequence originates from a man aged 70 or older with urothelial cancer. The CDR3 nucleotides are TGTGCCAGCAGCCAAGATTGGGCCAGGGAGGACGAGCAGTACTTC. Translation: CASSQDWAREDEQYF. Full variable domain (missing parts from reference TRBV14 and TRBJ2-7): EAGVTQFPSHSVIEKGQTVTLRCDPISGHDNLYWYRRVMGKEIKFLLHFVKESKQDESGMPNNRFLAERTGGTYSTLKVQPAELEDSGVYFCASSQDWAREDEQYFGPGTRLTVT.